This T cell receptor (beta chain) was retrieved from a study of T-cell reconstitution after alpha-beta-depleted transplantation in children. Study-wide results and limits: Certain patients had high TCRbeta diversity at day 60, and it came from recipient T cells and thymic progenitors that survived. Diversity and T-cell counts at one year after transplant derived mostly from new T cells. Expanded clones from the graft, numbering several hundred, reportedly supplied alpha-beta T cells about two months after transplant.

Unique molecular identifiers were incorporated when the TCRbeta library was constructed. Each CDR3 protein is one row after TCRdb ran MiXCR on the PCR reads. The table has about 980,000 distinct CDR3 sequences, roughly 29% seen once. Concerning this clonotype: No antigen is known for it.

The sequence was obtained from a boy less than two years old who had a stem cell transplant for SCID, so the T cells may come from the graft donor. The sequencing here drew on PBMCs, mostly from graft donor cells, taken 360 days after TCRalphabeta/CD19-depleted stem cell transplant.

The CDR3: CASSSARGWLETQYF. The CDR3 coding sequence is TGTGCCAGCTCTTCCGCGAGGGGGTGGTTGGAGACCCAGTACTTC. The rearrangement joins TRBV12-3 or TRBV12-4 to TRBJ2-5; maybe TRBD1 (6 bases). V lost 8 bases and J 5 bases, leaving 21 bases between the germline ends. The CDR3 is 15 residues long.